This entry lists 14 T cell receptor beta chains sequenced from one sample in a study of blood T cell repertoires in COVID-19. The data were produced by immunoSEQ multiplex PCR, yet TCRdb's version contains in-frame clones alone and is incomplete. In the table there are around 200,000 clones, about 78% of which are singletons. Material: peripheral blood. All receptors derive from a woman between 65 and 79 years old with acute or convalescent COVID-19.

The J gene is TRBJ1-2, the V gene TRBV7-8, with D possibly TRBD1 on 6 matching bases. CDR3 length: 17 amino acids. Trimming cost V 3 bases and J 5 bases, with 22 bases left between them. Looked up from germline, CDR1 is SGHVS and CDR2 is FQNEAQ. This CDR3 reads CASSFSGGRPATYGYTF. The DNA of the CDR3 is TGTGCCAGCAGCTTCAGCGGGGGCAGGCCCGCAACTTATGGCTACACCTTC. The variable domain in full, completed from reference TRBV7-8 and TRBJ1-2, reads GAGVSQSPRYKVAKRGQDVALRCDPISGHVSLFWYQQALGQGPEFLTYFQNEAQLDKSGLPSDRFFAERPEGSVSTLKIQRTQQEDSAVYLCASSFSGGRPATYGYTFGSGTRLTVV.

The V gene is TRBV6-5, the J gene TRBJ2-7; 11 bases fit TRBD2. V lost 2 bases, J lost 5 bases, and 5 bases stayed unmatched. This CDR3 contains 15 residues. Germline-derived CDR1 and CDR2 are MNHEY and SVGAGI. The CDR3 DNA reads TGTGCCAGCAGTTACCGACTAGCGGGAACCGACGAGCAGTACTTC. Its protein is CASSYRLAGTDEQYF.

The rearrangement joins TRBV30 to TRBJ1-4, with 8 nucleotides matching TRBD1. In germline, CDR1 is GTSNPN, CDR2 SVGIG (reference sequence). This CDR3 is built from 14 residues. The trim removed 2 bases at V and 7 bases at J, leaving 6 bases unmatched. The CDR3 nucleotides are TGTGCCTGGAGTTTGACAGGGGCGGGTGAAAAACTGTTTTTT. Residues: CAWSLTGAGEKLFF.

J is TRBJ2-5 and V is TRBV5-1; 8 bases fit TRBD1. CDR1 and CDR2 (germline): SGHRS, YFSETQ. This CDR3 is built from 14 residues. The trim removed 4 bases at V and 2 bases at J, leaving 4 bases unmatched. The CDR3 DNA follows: TGCGCCAGCAGCACCGGACAGGGACAAGAGACCCAGTACTTC. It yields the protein CASSTGQGQETQYF.

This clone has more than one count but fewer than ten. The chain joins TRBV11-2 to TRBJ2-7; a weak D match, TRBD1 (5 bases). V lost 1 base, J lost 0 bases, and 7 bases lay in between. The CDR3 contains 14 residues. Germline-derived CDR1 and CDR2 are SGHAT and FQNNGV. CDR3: CASSLGTNSYEQYF. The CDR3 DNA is TGTGCCAGCAGCTTAGGGACAAACTCCTACGAGCAGTACTTC.

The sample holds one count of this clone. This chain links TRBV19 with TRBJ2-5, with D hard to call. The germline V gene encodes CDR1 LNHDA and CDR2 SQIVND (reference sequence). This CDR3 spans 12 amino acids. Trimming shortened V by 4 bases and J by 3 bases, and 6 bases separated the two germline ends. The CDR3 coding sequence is TGTGCCAGTAGTAGTCAGGAAGAGACCCAGTACTTC. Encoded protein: CASSSQEETQYF. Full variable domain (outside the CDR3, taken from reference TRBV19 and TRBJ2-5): DGGITQSPKYLFRKEGQNVTLSCEQNLNHDAMYWYRQDPGQGLRLIYYSQIVNDFQKGDIAEGYSVSREKKESFPLTVTSAQKNPTAFYLCASSSQEETQYFGPGTRLLVL.

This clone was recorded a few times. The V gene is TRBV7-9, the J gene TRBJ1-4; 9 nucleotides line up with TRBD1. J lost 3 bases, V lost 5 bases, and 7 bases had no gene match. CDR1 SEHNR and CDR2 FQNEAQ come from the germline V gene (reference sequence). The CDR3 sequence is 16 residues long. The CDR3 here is CASSVTGGSANEKLFF. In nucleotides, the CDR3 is TGTGCCAGCAGCGTAACAGGGGGCAGTGCTAATGAAAAACTGTTTTTT.

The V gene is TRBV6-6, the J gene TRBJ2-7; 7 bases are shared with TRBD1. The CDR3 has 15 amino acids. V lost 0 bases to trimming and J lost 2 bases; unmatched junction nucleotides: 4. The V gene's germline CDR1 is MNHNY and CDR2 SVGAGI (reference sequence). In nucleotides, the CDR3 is TGTGCCAGCAGTTACTCGGGGGACAGTACCTACGAGCAGTACTTC. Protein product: CASSYSGDSTYEQYF.

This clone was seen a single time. CDR3 residues: CASSRLAGAYNEQFF. In nucleotides, the CDR3 is TGTGCCAGCAGCCGACTAGCGGGAGCCTACAATGAGCAGTTCTTC. The V call is TRBV11-2, the J call TRBJ2-1; 12 nucleotides line up with TRBD2. Germline V gene lookup returns CDR1 SGHAT and CDR2 FQNNGV. This CDR3 is built from 15 residues. With V trimmed by 5 bases and J by 2 bases, 1 base remained unmatched.

The CDR3 loop is CASRGGQENQPQHF. The CDR3 nucleotides read TGCGCCAGCAGGGGAGGACAGGAAAATCAGCCCCAGCATTTT. V and J are TRBV10-2 and TRBJ1-5, with 7 bases identical to TRBD1. Per germline, CDR1 WSHSY and CDR2 SAAADI. Germline trimming cut 6 bases from V and 4 bases from J; bases unmatched to any gene: 6. The CDR3 length is 14 residues.

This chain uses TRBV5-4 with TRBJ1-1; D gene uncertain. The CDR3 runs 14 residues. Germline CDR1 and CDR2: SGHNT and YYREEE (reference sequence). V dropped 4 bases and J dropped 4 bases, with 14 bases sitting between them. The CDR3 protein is CASSATARGTEAFF. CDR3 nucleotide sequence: TGTGCCAGCAGCGCCACAGCGCGGGGCACTGAAGCTTTCTTT.

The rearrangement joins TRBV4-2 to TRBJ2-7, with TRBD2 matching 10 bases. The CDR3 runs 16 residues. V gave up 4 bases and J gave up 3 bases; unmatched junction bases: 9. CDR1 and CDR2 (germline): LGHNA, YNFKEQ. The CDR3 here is CASSLNLAGENYEQYF. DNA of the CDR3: TGTGCCAGCAGCCTTAACCTAGCGGGAGAAAACTACGAGCAGTACTTC.

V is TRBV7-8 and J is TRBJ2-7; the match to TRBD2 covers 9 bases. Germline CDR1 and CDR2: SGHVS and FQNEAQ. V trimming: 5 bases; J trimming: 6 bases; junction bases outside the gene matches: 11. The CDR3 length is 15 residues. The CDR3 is CASSPAGLAGIEQYF. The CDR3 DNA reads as TGTGCCAGCAGCCCAGCCGGGCTAGCGGGAATCGAGCAGTACTTC. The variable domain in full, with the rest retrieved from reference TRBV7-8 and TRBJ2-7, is GAGVSQSPRYKVAKRGQDVALRCDPISGHVSLFWYQQALGQGPEFLTYFQNEAQLDKSGLPSDRFFAERPEGSVSTLKIQRTQQEDSAVYLCASSPAGLAGIEQYFGPGTRLTVT.

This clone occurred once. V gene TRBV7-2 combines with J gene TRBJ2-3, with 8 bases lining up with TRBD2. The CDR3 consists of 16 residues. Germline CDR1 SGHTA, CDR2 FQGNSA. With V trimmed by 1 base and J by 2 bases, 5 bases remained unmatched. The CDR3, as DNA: TGTGCCAGCAGCTTAGGTCCGGGAGGGACCACAGATACGCAGTATTTT. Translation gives CASSLGPGGTTDTQYF.